This TCR beta chain was recorded in a study of blood T cell repertoires in COVID-19. Across the whole study: Both acute and convalescent COVID-19 samples were obtained from the United States, Italy and Spain. In each case, the material was cDNA or gDNA derived from T cells, B-cell-depleted T cells, or PBMCs.

Authors' methods: Amplified reference gene primers provided the basis for estimating nucleated cell counts. Here immunoSEQ multiplex PCR was the method, and the copy in TCRdb shows in-frame clones only, minus some. D and trimming were read from the DNA, whereas the V and J calls and clone size are those reported in that table. The profile shows 100,000 to 150,000 clones, 85% to 90% of them singletons. Trimming removed 6 bases at V and 8 bases at J, with 13 bases between. Germline V gene lookup returns CDR1 SQVTM and CDR2 ANQGSEA. The CDR3 runs 11 residues. Material: peripheral blood. The TCR sequence derives from a woman in her 70s with acute or convalescent COVID-19. The chain is built from TRBV29-1 and TRBJ1-2; the D gene is possibly TRBD1 (5 bases). CDR3 amino acids: CSVVRVEGYTF. CDR3 DNA sequence: TGCAGCGTGGTCAGGGTGGAAGGCTACACCTTC.